The 32 T cell receptor beta chains reported below all come from one sample, sequenced in a study of technical replicates of blood from a few donors. Only in-frame clones appear in the TCRdb table, and some are missing; sequencing was by immunoSEQ multiplex PCR. Counted here are about 81,000 clones, approximately 96% occurring once; the ten biggest clones make up around 0.39%. The sequenced material came from T cells isolated from PBMCs. These TCRs come from a human donor in good health.

The chain carries TRBV18 and TRBJ1-4; D is possibly TRBD1 (6 bases). The germline V gene has CDR1 KGHSH and CDR2 LQKENI. Between the trimmed V and J ends, which lost 0 bases and 8 bases, there was a span of 13 bases. The CDR3 totals 15 residues. CDR3 in amino acids: CASSPPDSWGEKLFF. The CDR3, as DNA: TGTGCCAGCTCACCACCGGACAGCTGGGGGGAAAAACTGTTTTTT.

The chain carries TRBV9 and TRBJ1-4; 8 positions agree with TRBD1. Germline CDR1 and CDR2: SGDLS and YYNGEE. V lost 4 bases and J lost 7; bases outside the gene matches: 9. The CDR3 totals 15 residues. CDR3: CASSFKQGDGEKLFF. CDR3 in DNA: TGTGCCAGCAGCTTTAAACAGGGGGACGGTGAAAAACTGTTTTTT.

The chain recombines TRBV16 with TRBJ1-1, with D unclear. Trimming removed 1 base from V and 6 bases from J, with 15 bases in between. The CDR3 is 15 amino acids. The V gene's germline CDR1 is KGHSY and CDR2 FQNENV. The CDR3 nucleotides are TGTGCCAGCAGCCAATTTTTAGAGGGAGGACCTGAAGCTTTCTTT. It is translated as CASSQFLEGGPEAFF. Full variable domain (missing parts from reference TRBV16 and TRBJ1-1): GEEVAQTPKHLVRGEGQKAKLYCAPIKGHSYVFWYQQVLKNEFKFLISFQNENVFDETGMPKERFSAKCLPNSPCSLEIQATKLEDSAVYFCASSQFLEGGPEAFFGQGTRLTVV.

The rearrangement links TRBV6-5 to TRBJ1-5; no clear D. Deletions cut 3 bases from V and 5 bases from J, with 14 bases between. This CDR3 is 15 amino acids long. The germline V gene has CDR1 MNHEY and CDR2 SVGAGI. The CDR3 sequence: CASSYQAAADQPQHF. The CDR3 nucleotides are TGTGCCAGCAGTTATCAAGCGGCGGCCGATCAGCCCCAGCATTTT.

The DNA of the CDR3 is TGTGCCAGCAGTTACTCCGGGACTATGCATGAGCAGTTCTTC. It codes for CASSYSGTMHEQFF. The V gene is TRBV6-5, the J gene TRBJ2-1; 7 bases align to TRBD2. Germline loops: CDR1 MNHEY, CDR2 SVGAGI. V gave up 0 bases and J gave up 8 bases; unmatched junction bases: 4. This CDR3 spans 14 amino acids.

This clone has just a few counts. V and J are TRBV7-6 and TRBJ2-2, with D uncertain. The CDR3 is made up of 15 amino acids. V shed 1 base and J shed 4 bases, with 10 bases lying between them. Germline lookup yields CDR1 SGHVS and CDR2 FNYEAQ. CDR3 nucleotides: TGTGCCAGCAGCTTAGATGGCTTATCCACCGGGGAGCTGTTTTTT. This sequence encodes CASSLDGLSTGELFF.

The chain joins TRBV19 to TRBJ2-5; possible D gene TRBD2, 6 bases. V was trimmed by 6 bases and J by 4 bases, leaving 9 bases between them. The CDR3 runs to 12 residues. Per the germline V gene, CDR1 is LNHDA and CDR2 is SQIVND (reference sequence). The CDR3 spells CASRGGGETQYF. CDR3 nucleotides: TGTGCCAGTAGGGGAGGCGGAGAGACCCAGTACTTC.

This clone turned up a few times. DNA of the CDR3: TGTGCCAGCAGGGGGGCGGCTTACGAGCAGTACTTC. It translates to CASRGAAYEQYF. J is TRBJ2-7 and V is TRBV2; maybe TRBD1 (6 bases). Trimming stripped 6 bases from V and 4 bases from J, with 10 bases between. CDR1 and CDR2 from the germline V gene are SNHLY and FYNNEI. The CDR3 totals 12 residues.

The chain carries TRBV7-2 and TRBJ2-7, with D perhaps TRBD2 (6 bases). Trimming removed 2 bases at V and 2 bases at J, with 13 bases between. The length of the CDR3 is 15 residues. Per the germline V gene, CDR1 is SGHTA and CDR2 is FQGNSA. CDR3 region: CASSLSGRLTYEQYF. In DNA, the CDR3 is TGTGCCAGCAGCTTAAGTGGGAGGCTTACCTACGAGCAGTACTTC. Together with reference TRBV7-2 and TRBJ2-7, the CDR3 gives the full variable domain: GAGVSQSPSNKVTEKGKDVELRCDPISGHTALYWYRQSLGQGLEFLIYFQGNSAPDKSGLPSDRFSAERTGGSVSTLTIQRTQQEDSAVYLCASSLSGRLTYEQYFGPGTRLTVT.

V gene TRBV7-9 combines with J gene TRBJ1-2; no firm D call. The germline gives CDR1 SEHNR, CDR2 FQNEAQ (reference sequence). Between the trimmed V and J ends, which lost 3 bases and 8 bases, there was a span of 16 bases. The CDR3 is made up of 14 amino acids. The CDR3 here is CASSFPLGLRGYTF. As DNA, the CDR3 is TGTGCCAGCAGCTTCCCCCTAGGTTTGAGAGGCTACACCTTC.

The chain employs TRBV7-3 and TRBJ2-1; 12 bases fit TRBD2. Germline values: CDR1 SGHTA, CDR2 FQGTGA. Losses at the gene ends were 6 bases for V and 3 bases for J; bases not matched to a gene: 3. The CDR3 is 15 residues long. CDR3 nucleotides: TGTGCCAGCAGGCTAGCGGGAGGGAACTACAATGAGCAGTTCTTC. Its protein product is CASRLAGGNYNEQFF.

V and J are TRBV19 and TRBJ1-1; 8 bases are a match to TRBD1. Germline V lookup: CDR1 LNHDA, CDR2 SQIVND (reference sequence). This CDR3 is built from 17 residues. V lost 1 base to trimming and J lost 2 bases; unmatched junction nucleotides: 9. CDR3 sequence reads: CASSIGPQGESNTEAFF. The CDR3 DNA is TGTGCCAGTAGTATAGGGCCACAGGGGGAAAGTAACACTGAAGCTTTCTTT.

This clone was detected once. The chain couples TRBV4-2 to TRBJ2-7; no clear D. Germline V gene data show CDR1 as LGHNA and CDR2 as YNFKEQ. The CDR3 loop spans 14 amino acids. V was clipped by 0 bases and J by 6 bases, with 12 bases between them. The CDR3 coding sequence is TGTGCCAGCAGCCAAGATTCTTTTAATCGCGAGCAGTACTTC. This encodes CASSQDSFNREQYF.

This chain connects TRBV5-8 to TRBJ2-7, with D perhaps matching TRBD2 (6 bases). The CDR3 has 15 amino acids. Germline values: CDR1 SGHTS, CDR2 YDEGEE. Trimming removed 4 bases from V and 0 bases from J, with 14 bases in between. The CDR3 sequence: CASSPSWGGSYEQYF. DNA of the CDR3: TGTGCCAGCAGCCCTTCGTGGGGAGGCTCCTACGAGCAGTACTTC.

The chain links TRBV30 to TRBJ2-2; TRBD1 matches at 7 bases. CDR3 size: 13 residues. After removal of 8 bases from V and 5 bases from J, the junction contained 8 bases not matched to a gene. Germline V CDR1 and CDR2: GTSNPN, SVGIG (reference sequence). In DNA, the CDR3 is TGTGCCGCTGACAGGGTGGGAACCGGGGAGCTGTTTTTT. As protein: CAADRVGTGELFF.

CDR3: CASSQQEGTHTEAFF. The DNA of the CDR3 is TGTGCCAGCAGCCAACAGGAGGGCACCCACACTGAAGCTTTCTTT. This chain connects TRBV4-2 to TRBJ1-1; D remains ambiguous. This CDR3 spans 15 amino acids. The germline V gene encodes CDR1 LGHNA and CDR2 YNFKEQ. The V gene lost 2 bases and the J gene lost 3 bases, with 13 bases spanning the gap.

The sample holds one count of this clone. The genes are TRBV5-6 and TRBJ2-7; 7 bases agree with TRBD2. The germline V gene encodes CDR1 SGHDT and CDR2 YYEEEE. The J segment lost 0 bases and the V segment lost 1 base, leaving 1 base of the junction unmatched. The CDR3 contains 14 residues. CDR3 nucleotides: TGTGCCAGCAGCTTGAGCGGGACCTCCTACGAGCAGTACTTC. It is translated as CASSLSGTSYEQYF.

The chain combines TRBV19 with TRBJ2-7, with D perhaps TRBD2 (5 bases). The CDR3 totals 14 residues. The V gene's germline CDR1 is LNHDA and CDR2 SQIVND (reference sequence). V was trimmed by 3 bases and J by 4 bases, leaving 13 bases between them. The CDR3 reads CASSINTRDYEQYF. The CDR3 DNA follows: TGTGCCAGTAGTATTAACACCCGGGATTACGAGCAGTACTTC.

This chain joins TRBV5-6 and TRBJ2-1; 13 bases align to TRBD2. Germline V gives CDR1 SGHDT, CDR2 YYEEEE. J was trimmed by 9 bases and V by 4 bases; bases with no gene match: 16. This CDR3 comprises 18 residues. DNA of the CDR3: TGTGCCAGCAGCCCGGGTTTCGTACTAGCGGGAGGGGGCAGTGAGCAGTTCTTC. Translation: CASSPGFVLAGGGSEQFF.

The chain has TRBV27 and TRBJ1-4; D is unresolved. This CDR3 spans 14 amino acids. Trimming removed 1 base at V and 6 bases at J, with 9 bases between. Germline V gene data show CDR1 as MNHEY and CDR2 as SMNVEV (reference sequence). The CDR3 sequence: CASSLYVGHEKLFF. Here the CDR3 DNA reads TGTGCCAGCAGTTTATATGTGGGCCATGAAAAACTGTTTTTT.

The chain joins TRBV2 to TRBJ1-4, with D perhaps TRBD1 (5 bases). CDR3 length: 14 amino acids. From germline, CDR1 is SNHLY and CDR2 FYNNEI. Trimming cost V 11 bases and J 7 bases, with 20 bases left between them. In nucleotides, the CDR3 is TGTGCCGTTGAGCTCGGGACTGGAACTGAAAAACTGTTTTTT. As protein: CAVELGTGTEKLFF.

J is TRBJ2-1 and V is TRBV4-1, with D tentatively TRBD1 (5 bases). Germline CDR1 MGHRA, CDR2 YSYEKL. The V and J ends lost 4 bases and 8 bases respectively, with 15 bases between them. This CDR3 is built from 14 residues. This CDR3 is CASSPQAKGYEQFF. Here the CDR3 DNA reads TGCGCCAGCAGCCCACAGGCTAAGGGATATGAGCAGTTCTTC.

The CDR3 here is CASSPRVAGGPNEQFF. CDR3 bases: TGTGCCAGCAGCCCCCGGGTAGCGGGAGGGCCCAATGAGCAGTTCTTC. This chain connects TRBV14 to TRBJ2-1; 11 bases line up with TRBD2. CDR1 is SGHDN and CDR2 is FVKESK in the germline V gene. There are 16 residues in the CDR3. J gave up 6 bases and V 4 bases, and 8 bases lay outside the gene matches.

The genes are TRBV6-4 and TRBJ2-1; D may be TRBD2 (5 bases). CDR3 size: 14 residues. The germline V and J ends were trimmed by 8 bases and 3 bases, with 14 bases remaining between them. CDR1 and CDR2 (germline): MRHNA, SNTAGT. The CDR3 is CASQPEVNYNEQFF. CDR3 DNA: TGTGCCAGCCAGCCGGAGGTAAACTACAATGAGCAGTTCTTC.

The chain is built from TRBV19 and TRBJ2-1; a possible D gene is TRBD1 (6 bases). V was cut by 5 bases and J by 5 bases, with 19 bases left in between. CDR1 is LNHDA, CDR2 SQIVND, per germline (reference sequence). The CDR3 covers 16 residues. This CDR3 reads CASSFFDRSEHNEQFF. For the CDR3, the DNA is TGTGCCAGTAGTTTTTTTGACAGGAGTGAGCACAATGAGCAGTTCTTC.

The genes are TRBV7-2 and TRBJ1-2; no clear D gene. Germline lookup yields CDR1 SGHTA and CDR2 FQGNSA. The V and J ends lost 1 base and 4 bases respectively, with 13 bases between them. This CDR3 comprises 15 residues. DNA of the CDR3: TGTGCCAGCAGCTTAGTAGGAGGACTAGGCTATGGCTACACCTTC. Encoded protein: CASSLVGGLGYGYTF.

This chain joins TRBV27 and TRBJ2-7, with D tentatively TRBD1 (5 bases). The germline CDR1 and CDR2 sequences are MNHEY and SMNVEV (reference sequence). The CDR3 consists of 17 residues. V gave up 4 bases and J gave up 2 bases, with 21 bases separating them. CDR3 in DNA: TGTGCCAGCAGTTCCCCTATAAGACAGAAAGAGCCCTACGAGCAGTACTTC. Its protein is CASSSPIRQKEPYEQYF.

The chain employs TRBV4-3 and TRBJ2-7; 8 bases map to TRBD2. The CDR3 is made up of 16 amino acids. Per germline, CDR1 LGHNA and CDR2 YSLEER. V lost 0 bases, J lost 4 bases, and 8 bases stayed unmatched. CDR3 amino acids: CASSQERSGSTYEQYF. The CDR3 DNA is TGCGCCAGCAGCCAAGAGAGAAGCGGGAGTACGTACGAGCAGTACTTC.

The sample holds a few counts of this clone. This chain links TRBV30 with TRBJ1-4; 8 bases are a match to TRBD1. Germline CDR1 reads GTSNPN; CDR2 reads SVGIG (reference sequence). CDR3 length: 13 amino acids. V dropped 8 bases and J dropped 3; count of bases not matched to a gene: 5. CDR3 sequence: CAADRDANEKLFF. The DNA of the CDR3 is TGTGCCGCGGACAGGGATGCTAATGAAAAACTGTTTTTT.

V usage is TRBV5-4 and J usage is TRBJ2-1; 10 bases align to TRBD2. With 0 bases clipped from V and 0 bases from J, the junction kept 3 bases outside the gene matches. Germline loops: CDR1 SGHNT, CDR2 YYREEE (reference sequence). This CDR3 is built from 17 residues. This CDR3 is CASSLVIAGGSYNEQFF. CDR3 nucleotides: TGTGCCAGCAGCTTGGTAATAGCGGGAGGCTCCTACAATGAGCAGTTCTTC. Full variable domain (missing parts from reference TRBV5-4 and TRBJ2-1): ETGVTQSPTHLIKTRGQQVTLRCSSQSGHNTVSWYQQALGQGPQFIFQYYREEENGRGNFPPRFSGLQFPNYSSELNVNALELDDSALYLCASSLVIAGGSYNEQFFGPGTRLTVL.

This clone was counted a single time. The chain employs TRBV19 and TRBJ1-1, with D possibly being TRBD1 (5 bases). The CDR3 spans 13 residues. V shed 5 bases and J shed 2 bases, with 9 bases lying between them. CDR1 is LNHDA, CDR2 SQIVND, per germline (reference sequence). The CDR3 sequence is CASSSTANTEAFF. The DNA for the CDR3 is TGTGCCAGTAGTTCGACAGCCAACACTGAAGCTTTCTTT.

This clone was seen only once. J is TRBJ1-2 and V is TRBV7-9; the match to TRBD1 covers 8 bases. V shed 7 bases, J shed 2 bases, and the junction held 9 bases outside the gene matches. Per germline, CDR1 SEHNR and CDR2 FQNEAQ (reference sequence). The CDR3 is 15 residues long. This chain's CDR3 is CASIDRGPENYGYTF. CDR3 DNA: TGTGCCAGCATAGACAGGGGTCCGGAGAACTATGGCTACACCTTC.